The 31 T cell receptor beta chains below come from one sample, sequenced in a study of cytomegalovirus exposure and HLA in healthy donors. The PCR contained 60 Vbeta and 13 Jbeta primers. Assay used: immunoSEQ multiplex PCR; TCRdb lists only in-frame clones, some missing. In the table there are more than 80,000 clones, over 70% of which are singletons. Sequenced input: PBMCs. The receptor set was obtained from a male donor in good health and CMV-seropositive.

DNA for the CDR3: TGTGCCAGCAGCCCGTCCCCCAGCGTCCAAGAGACCCAGTACTTC. As protein: CASSPSPSVQETQYF. The rearrangement uses TRBV9 and TRBJ2-5, with unresolved D. The CDR3 sequence is 15 residues long. Germline V gene sequence: CDR1 SGDLS, CDR2 YYNGEE. The ends were cut back, 4 bases at V and 1 base at J, with 14 bases in the middle.

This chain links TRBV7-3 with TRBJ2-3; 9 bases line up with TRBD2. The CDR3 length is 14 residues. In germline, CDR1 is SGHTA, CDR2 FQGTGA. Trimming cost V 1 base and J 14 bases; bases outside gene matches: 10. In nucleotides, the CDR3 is TGTGCCAGCAGCTTAAGGGGCCGGACTAGCGTAGGGTATTTT. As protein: CASSLRGRTSVGYF.

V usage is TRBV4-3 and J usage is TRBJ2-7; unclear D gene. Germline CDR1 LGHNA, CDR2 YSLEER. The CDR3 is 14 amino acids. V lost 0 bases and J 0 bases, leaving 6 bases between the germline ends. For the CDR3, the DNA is TGCGCCAGCAGCCAAGACGTCAGCTCCTACGAGCAGTACTTC. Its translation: CASSQDVSSYEQYF.

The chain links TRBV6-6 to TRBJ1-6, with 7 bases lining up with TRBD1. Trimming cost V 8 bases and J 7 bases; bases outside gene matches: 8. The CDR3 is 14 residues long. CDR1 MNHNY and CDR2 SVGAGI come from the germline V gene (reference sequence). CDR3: CASRWTGENSPLHF. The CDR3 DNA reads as TGTGCCAGCCGGTGGACAGGTGAAAATTCACCCCTCCACTTT.

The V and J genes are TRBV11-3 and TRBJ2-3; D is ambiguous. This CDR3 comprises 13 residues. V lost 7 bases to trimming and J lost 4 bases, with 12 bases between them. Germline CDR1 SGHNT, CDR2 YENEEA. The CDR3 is CASTHGFADTQYF. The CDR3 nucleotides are TGTGCCAGCACCCACGGGTTCGCAGATACGCAGTATTTT.

The CDR3 nucleotides read TGTGCCAGCACCCCAGGACTTCAGAACTATGGTTATGGCTACACCTTC. Translated, it gives CASTPGLQNYGYGYTF. This chain joins TRBV28 and TRBJ1-2; D call uncertain. V lost 7 bases, J lost 5 bases, and 23 bases lay in between. There are 16 residues in the CDR3. CDR1 MDHEN and CDR2 SYDVKM come from the germline V gene.

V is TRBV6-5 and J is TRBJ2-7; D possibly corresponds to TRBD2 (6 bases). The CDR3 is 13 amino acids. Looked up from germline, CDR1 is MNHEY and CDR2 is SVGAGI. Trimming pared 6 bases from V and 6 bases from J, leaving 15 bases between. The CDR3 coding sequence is TGTGCCAGCAGATGGAAATGGGAGGCCGAGCAGTACTTC. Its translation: CASRWKWEAEQYF.

The DNA of the CDR3 is TGTGCCAGCAGTGAAGCCTTAGCGGGGGCCGGCTCCTACGAGCAGTACTTC. This gives the protein CASSEALAGAGSYEQYF. This chain links TRBV6-1 with TRBJ2-7, with 9 bases that match TRBD2. Germline V lookup: CDR1 MNHNS, CDR2 SASEGT. The V segment lost 0 bases and the J segment 0 bases; nucleotides outside the gene matches: 6. The CDR3 has 17 residues.

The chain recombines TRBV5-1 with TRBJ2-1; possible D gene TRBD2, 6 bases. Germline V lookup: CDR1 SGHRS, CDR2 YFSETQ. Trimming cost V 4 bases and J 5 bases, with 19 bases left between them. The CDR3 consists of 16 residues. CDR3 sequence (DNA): TGCGCCAGCAGCCTGGACGGAGGAGGGAAGAACAATGAGCAGTTCTTC. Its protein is CASSLDGGGKNNEQFF.

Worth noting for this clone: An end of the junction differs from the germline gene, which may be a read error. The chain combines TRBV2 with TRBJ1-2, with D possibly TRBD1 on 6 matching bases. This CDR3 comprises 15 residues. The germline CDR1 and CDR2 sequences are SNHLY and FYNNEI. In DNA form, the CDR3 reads TGTGCCAGCAGTGAAGTTGTGCGGGGGCGGGATGGCTACCCCTTC. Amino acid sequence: CASSEVVRGRDGYPF.

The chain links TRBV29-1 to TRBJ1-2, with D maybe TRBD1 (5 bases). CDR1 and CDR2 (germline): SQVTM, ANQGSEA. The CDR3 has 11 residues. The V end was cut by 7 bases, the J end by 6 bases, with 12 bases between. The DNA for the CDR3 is TGCAGCGCGGGGGGGGTGGATGGCTACACCTTC. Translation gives CSAGGVDGYTF.

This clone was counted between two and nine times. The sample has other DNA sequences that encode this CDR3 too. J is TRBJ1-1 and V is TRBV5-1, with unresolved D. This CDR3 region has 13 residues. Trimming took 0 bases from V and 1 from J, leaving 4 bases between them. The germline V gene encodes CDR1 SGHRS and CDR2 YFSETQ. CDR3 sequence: CASSLAGNTEAFF. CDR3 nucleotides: TGCGCCAGCAGCTTGGCAGGGAACACTGAAGCTTTCTTT.

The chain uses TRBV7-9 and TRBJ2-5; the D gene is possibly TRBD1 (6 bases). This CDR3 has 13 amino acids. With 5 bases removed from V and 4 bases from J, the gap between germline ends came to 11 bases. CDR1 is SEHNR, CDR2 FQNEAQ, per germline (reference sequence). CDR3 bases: TGTGCCAGCAGCCCTCACAGGGTAGAGACCCAGTACTTC. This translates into CASSPHRVETQYF. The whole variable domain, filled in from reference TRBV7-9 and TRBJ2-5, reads DTGVSQNPRHKITKRGQNVTFRCDPISEHNRLYWYRQTLGQGPEFLTYFQNEAQLEKSRLLSDRFSAERPKGSFSTLEIQRTEQGDSAMYLCASSPHRVETQYFGPGTRLLVL.

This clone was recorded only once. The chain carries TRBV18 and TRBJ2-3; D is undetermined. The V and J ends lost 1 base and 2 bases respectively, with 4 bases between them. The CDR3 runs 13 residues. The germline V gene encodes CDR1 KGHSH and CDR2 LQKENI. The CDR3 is CASSPRHTDTQYF. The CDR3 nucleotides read TGTGCCAGCTCACCACGGCACACAGATACGCAGTATTTT.

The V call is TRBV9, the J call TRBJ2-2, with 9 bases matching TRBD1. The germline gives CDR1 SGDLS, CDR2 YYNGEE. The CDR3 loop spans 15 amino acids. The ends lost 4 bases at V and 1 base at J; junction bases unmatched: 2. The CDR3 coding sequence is TGTGCCAGCAGCCAGACAGGGGGGAACACCGGGGAGCTGTTTTTT. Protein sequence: CASSQTGGNTGELFF.

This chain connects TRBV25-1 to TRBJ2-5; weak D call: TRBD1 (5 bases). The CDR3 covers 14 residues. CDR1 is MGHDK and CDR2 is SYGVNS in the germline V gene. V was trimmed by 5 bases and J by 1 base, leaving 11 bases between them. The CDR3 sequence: CASSSVRVQETQYF. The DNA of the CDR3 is TGTGCCAGCAGTTCGGTCAGGGTCCAAGAGACCCAGTACTTC.

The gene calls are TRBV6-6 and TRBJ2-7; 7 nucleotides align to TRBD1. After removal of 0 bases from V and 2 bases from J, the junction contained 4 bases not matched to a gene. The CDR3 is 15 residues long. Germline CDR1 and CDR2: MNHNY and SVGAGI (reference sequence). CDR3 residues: CASSYSRQGPYEQYF. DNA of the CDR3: TGTGCCAGCAGTTACTCGCGACAGGGCCCCTACGAGCAGTACTTC.

For the CDR3, the DNA is TGTGCCAGCAGCTCGCCGGGACAGCCATTGGCTTTCTTT. Translation: CASSSPGQPLAFF. The V and J genes are TRBV5-4 and TRBJ1-1; 7 nucleotides match TRBD1. The CDR3 runs 13 residues. Germline CDR1 and CDR2: SGHNT and YYREEE (reference sequence). J was trimmed by 11 bases and V by 3 bases; bases with no gene match: 10.

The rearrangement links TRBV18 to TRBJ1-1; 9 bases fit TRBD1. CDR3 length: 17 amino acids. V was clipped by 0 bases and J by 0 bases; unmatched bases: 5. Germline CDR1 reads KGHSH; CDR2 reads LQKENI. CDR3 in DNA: TGTGCCAGCTCACCACCGGGACAGGGTGGGATGAACACTGAAGCTTTCTTT. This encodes CASSPPGQGGMNTEAFF.

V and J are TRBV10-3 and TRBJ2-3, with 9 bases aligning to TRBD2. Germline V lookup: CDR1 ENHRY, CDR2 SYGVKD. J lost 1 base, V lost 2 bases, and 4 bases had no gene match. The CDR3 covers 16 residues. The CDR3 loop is CAISETSGLGTDTQYF. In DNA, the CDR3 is TGTGCCATCAGTGAGACTAGCGGGTTGGGCACAGATACGCAGTATTTT.

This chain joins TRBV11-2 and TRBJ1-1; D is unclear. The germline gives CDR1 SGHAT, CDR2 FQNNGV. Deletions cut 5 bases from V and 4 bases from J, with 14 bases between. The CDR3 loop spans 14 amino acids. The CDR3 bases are TGTGCCAGCAGCGCTCGACCTACGGGCACTGAAGCTTTCTTT. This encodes CASSARPTGTEAFF. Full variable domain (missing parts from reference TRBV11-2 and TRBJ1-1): EAGVAQSPRYKIIEKRQSVAFWCNPISGHATLYWYQQILGQGPKLLIQFQNNGVVDDSQLPKDRFSAERLKGVDSTLKIQPAKLEDSAVYLCASSARPTGTEAFFGQGTRLTVV.

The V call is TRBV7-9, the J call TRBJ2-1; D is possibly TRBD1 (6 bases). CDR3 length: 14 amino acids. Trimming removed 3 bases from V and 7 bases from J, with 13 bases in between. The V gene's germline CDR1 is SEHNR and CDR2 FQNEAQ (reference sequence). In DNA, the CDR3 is TGTGCCAGCAGCTTCAGTCAGGGGTTGAATGAGCAGTTCTTC. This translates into CASSFSQGLNEQFF.

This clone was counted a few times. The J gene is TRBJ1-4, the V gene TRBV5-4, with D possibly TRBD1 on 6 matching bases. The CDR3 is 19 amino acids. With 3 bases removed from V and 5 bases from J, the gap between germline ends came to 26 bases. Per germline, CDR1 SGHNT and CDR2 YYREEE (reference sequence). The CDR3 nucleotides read TGTGCCAGCAGCTCGTCCTGGGGAGGACCACGGGGGGCCAATGAAAAACTGTTTTTT. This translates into CASSSSWGGPRGANEKLFF.

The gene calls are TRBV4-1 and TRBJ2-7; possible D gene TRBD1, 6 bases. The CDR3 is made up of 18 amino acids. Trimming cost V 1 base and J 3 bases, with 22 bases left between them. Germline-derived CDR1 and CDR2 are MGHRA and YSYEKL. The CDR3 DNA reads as TGCGCCAGCAGCCAAGCGCCCGCCAGGGGCTCTCTCGTCTACGAGCAGTACTTC. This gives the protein CASSQAPARGSLVYEQYF.

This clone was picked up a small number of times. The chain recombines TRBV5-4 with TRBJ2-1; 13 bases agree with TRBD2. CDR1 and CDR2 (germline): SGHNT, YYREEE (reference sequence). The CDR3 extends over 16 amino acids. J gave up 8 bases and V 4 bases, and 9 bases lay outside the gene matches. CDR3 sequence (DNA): TGTGCCAGCAGCGTGAAACTAGCGGGGGGGGCGGATGAGCAGTTCTTC. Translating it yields CASSVKLAGGADEQFF.

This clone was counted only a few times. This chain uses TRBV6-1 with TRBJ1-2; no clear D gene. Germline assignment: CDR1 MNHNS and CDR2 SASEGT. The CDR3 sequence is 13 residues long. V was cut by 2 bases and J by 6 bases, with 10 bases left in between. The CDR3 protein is CASSENPQNGYTF. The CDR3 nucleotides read TGTGCCAGCAGTGAAAATCCTCAGAATGGCTACACCTTC.

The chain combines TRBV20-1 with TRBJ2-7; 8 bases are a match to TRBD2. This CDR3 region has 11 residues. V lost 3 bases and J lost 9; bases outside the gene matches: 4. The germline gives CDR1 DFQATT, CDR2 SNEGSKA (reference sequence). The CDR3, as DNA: TGCAGTGCTAGCGGGGGGGTGGGGCAGTACTTC. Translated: CSASGGVGQYF.

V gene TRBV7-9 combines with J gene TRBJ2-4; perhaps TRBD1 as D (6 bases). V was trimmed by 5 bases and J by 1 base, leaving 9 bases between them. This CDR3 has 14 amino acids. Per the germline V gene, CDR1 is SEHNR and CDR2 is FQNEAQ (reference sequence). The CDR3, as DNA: TGTGCCAGCAGCGGGGGCCTTGCCAAAAACATTCAGTACTTC. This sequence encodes CASSGGLAKNIQYF.

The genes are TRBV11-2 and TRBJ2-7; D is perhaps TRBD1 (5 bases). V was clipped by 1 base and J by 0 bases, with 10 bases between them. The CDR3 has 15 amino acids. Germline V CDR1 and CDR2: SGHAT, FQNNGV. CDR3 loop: CASSLAFQGSYEQYF. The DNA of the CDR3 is TGTGCCAGCAGCTTAGCGTTTCAGGGCTCCTACGAGCAGTACTTC.

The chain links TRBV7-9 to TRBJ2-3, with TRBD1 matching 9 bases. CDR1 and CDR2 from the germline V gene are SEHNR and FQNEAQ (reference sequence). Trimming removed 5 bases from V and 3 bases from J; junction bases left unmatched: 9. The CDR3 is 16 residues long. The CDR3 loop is CASSAYRGPETDTQYF. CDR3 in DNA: TGTGCCAGCAGCGCCTACAGGGGGCCGGAGACAGATACGCAGTATTTT.

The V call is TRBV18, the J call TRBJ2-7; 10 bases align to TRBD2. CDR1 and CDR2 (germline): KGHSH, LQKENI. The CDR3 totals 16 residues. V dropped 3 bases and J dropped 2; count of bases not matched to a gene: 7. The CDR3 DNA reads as TGTGCCAGCTCACCCCCGGGACTAGCGAGAACCTACGAGCAGTACTTC. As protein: CASSPPGLARTYEQYF.